The 6 T cell receptor beta chains below come from one sample, sequenced in a study of CD8 T cells in ankylosing spondylitis. Overall study findings and caveats: What appeared characteristic of ankylosing spondylitis blood was a TCR beta motif of fewer than ten highly homologous variants.

TCRdb itself ran the 5' RACE reads through MiXCR, one entry per CDR3 protein. The sample includes under 550,000 distinct CDR3 sequences, roughly 26% of them seen just once. The antigens for these receptors are not known. The sample comprised blood, either unsorted or a sorted T cell fraction (not recorded which). The receptors shown here come from a male donor with ankylosing spondylitis.

This chain uses TRBV11-2 with TRBJ2-1; D remains ambiguous. Germline CDR1 is SGHAT and CDR2 is FQNNGV. Trimming stripped 5 bases from V and 7 bases from J, with 18 bases between. There are 15 residues in the CDR3. CDR3 in amino acids: CASSRKTLVGNEQFF. The CDR3 DNA reads TGTGCCAGCAGCCGGAAGACTCTCGTGGGGAATGAGCAGTTCTTC.

In this sample, this clonotype turned up many times. The rearrangement uses TRBV5-6 and TRBJ2-1, with 8 bases lining up with TRBD2. Trimming cost V 4 bases and J 0 bases; bases outside gene matches: 3. The CDR3 is 15 amino acids. Germline CDR1 SGHDT, CDR2 YYEEEE. The CDR3 coding sequence is TGTGCCAGCAGCACCACTAGCGGCTCCTACAATGAGCAGTTCTTC. Protein product: CASSTTSGSYNEQFF.

This clonotype was counted only a few times. V is TRBV25-1 and J is TRBJ1-2, with 9 bases identical to TRBD1. The CDR3 is 14 amino acids. In germline, CDR1 is MGHDK, CDR2 SYGVNS. The V segment lost 2 bases and the J segment 4 bases; nucleotides outside the gene matches: 2. The CDR3 loop reads CASSEGTGSYGYTF. In DNA form, the CDR3 reads TGTGCCAGCAGTGAAGGGACAGGGAGCTATGGCTACACCTTC.

This clonotype was picked up a small number of times. V is TRBV15 and J is TRBJ2-1; tentatively, D is TRBD1 (5 bases). This CDR3 region has 16 residues. Germline CDR1 LNHNV, CDR2 YYDKDF (reference sequence). V lost 2 bases to trimming and J lost 2 bases, with 13 bases between them. As DNA, the CDR3 is TGTGCCACCAGCAGACTTTCAGGGAAGGCCTACAATGAGCAGTTCTTC. Translating it yields CATSRLSGKAYNEQFF.

This clonotype turned up a few times. The chain uses TRBV12-3 or TRBV12-4 and TRBJ2-7, with 7 bases aligning to TRBD1. There are 13 residues in the CDR3. J gave up 7 bases and V 1 base, and 4 bases lay outside the gene matches. The CDR3 region has the DNA TGTGCCAGCAGTTTAGGACGGGACAGTGAGCAGTACGTC. This translates into CASSLGRDSEQYV.

The CDR3, as DNA: TGTGCCAGCGCCTACTCGGGGGGGAAAACCACTGAAGCTTTCTTT. It codes for CASAYSGGKTTEAFF. The rearrangement uses TRBV5-5 and TRBJ1-1, with D perhaps matching TRBD1 (5 bases). This CDR3 is 15 amino acids long. V was cut by 7 bases and J by 4 bases, with 20 bases left in between. Germline V gene data show CDR1 as SGHKS and CDR2 as YYEKEE (reference sequence).